The 30 T cell receptor beta chains below all came from one sample that was sequenced in a study of T cells in Graves' hyperthyroidism and ophthalmopathy. From RNA transcripts, TCR beta CDR3 regions were amplified. Researchers ran a first-round RT-PCR on the TCR CDR3 using the HTBI primer set. TCRdb itself ran the multiplex PCR reads through MiXCR, one entry per CDR3 protein. The sample has 500,000 to 650,000 distinct CDR3 sequences, roughly 15% seen once. Material: blood. Receptors originate from a woman in her fifties or sixties with Graves' ophthalmopathy.

This clonotype was recorded at least ten times. The chain carries TRBV11-2 and TRBJ2-1; 14 bases agree with TRBD2. Germline-derived CDR1 and CDR2 are SGHAT and FQNNGV. The CDR3 contains 15 residues. The J segment lost 6 bases and the V segment lost 4 bases, leaving 2 bases of the junction unmatched. The CDR3 spells CASSSGTSGGNEQFF. Here the CDR3 DNA reads TGTGCCAGCAGCTCAGGGACTAGCGGGGGCAATGAGCAGTTCTTC. Full variable domain (missing parts from reference TRBV11-2 and TRBJ2-1): EAGVAQSPRYKIIEKRQSVAFWCNPISGHATLYWYQQILGQGPKLLIQFQNNGVVDDSQLPKDRFSAERLKGVDSTLKIQPAKLEDSAVYLCASSSGTSGGNEQFFGPGTRLTVL.

CDR3 residues: CASRPGTGFSYGYTF. CDR3 nucleotides: TGTGCCAGCAGACCCGGGACAGGGTTTAGCTATGGCTACACCTTC. This sequence joins TRBV28 and TRBJ1-2; TRBD1 matches 9 bases. Germline V lookup: CDR1 MDHEN, CDR2 SYDVKM. This CDR3 is built from 15 residues. Germline trimming cut 6 bases from V and 4 bases from J; bases unmatched to any gene: 9.

This clonotype showed up many times. The genes are TRBV5-1 and TRBJ2-7; possible D gene TRBD2, 6 bases. V lost 2 bases, J lost 1 base, and 13 bases lay in between. The CDR3 has 15 residues. Per germline, CDR1 SGHRS and CDR2 YFSETQ. The CDR3 protein is CASSFHPGVSYEQYF. CDR3 in DNA: TGCGCCAGCAGCTTTCATCCGGGGGTGTCCTACGAGCAGTACTTC.

This clonotype was recorded at least ten times. The chain combines TRBV28 with TRBJ2-2; D unclear. CDR1 and CDR2 (germline): MDHEN, SYDVKM. V lost 5 bases to trimming and J lost 0 bases, with 19 bases between them. This CDR3 region has 18 residues. CDR3 sequence reads: CASSQRPGKLPNTGELFF. CDR3 DNA sequence: TGTGCCAGCAGTCAACGCCCGGGCAAGCTCCCGAACACCGGGGAGCTGTTTTTT.

This chain connects TRBV19 to TRBJ1-1; D ambiguous. The ends were cut back, 1 base at V and 0 bases at J, with 3 bases in the middle. CDR3 length equals 13 residues. Germline-derived CDR1 and CDR2 are LNHDA and SQIVND (reference sequence). CDR3 in amino acids: CASSIVVNTEAFF. The CDR3 DNA follows: TGTGCCAGTAGTATAGTCGTGAACACTGAAGCTTTCTTT.

Concerning this clonotype: A much larger clone differs from this one at a single base, so this may be a read error. V is TRBV28 and J is TRBJ2-1; D might be TRBD2 (6 bases). Germline CDR1 reads MDHEN; CDR2 reads SYDVKM. The CDR3 is 14 residues long. The CDR3 sequence: CTSSFHGTRGEQFF. In DNA, the CDR3 is TGTACCAGCAGTTTCCACGGGACTCGGGGGGAGCAGTTCTTC.

This clonotype was detected ten times or more. The V gene is TRBV12-3 or TRBV12-4, the J gene TRBJ2-6, with a tentative D call TRBD1 (7 bases). CDR3 length: 20 residues. V was pared by 4 bases and J by 0 bases, with 22 bases between. CDR3 protein: CASSSIDFRGAGSGANVLTF. The DNA for the CDR3 is TGTGCCAGCAGTTCCATCGATTTCAGGGGGGCCGGCTCTGGGGCCAACGTCCTGACTTTC.

This clonotype was detected many times. The rearrangement uses TRBV20-1 and TRBJ2-1; no reliable D call. The CDR3 spans 15 residues. Germline V gene data show CDR1 as DFQATT and CDR2 as SNEGSKA (reference sequence). Trimming pared 0 bases from V and 2 bases from J, leaving 11 bases between. CDR3 amino acids: CSARDPRGTYNEQFF. The CDR3 nucleotides read TGCAGTGCTAGAGATCCTCGCGGCACCTACAATGAGCAGTTCTTC.

The gene calls are TRBV20-1 and TRBJ2-2; D not resolved. This CDR3 region has 12 residues. The germline V gene encodes CDR1 DFQATT and CDR2 SNEGSKA (reference sequence). V was shortened by 3 bases and J by 5 bases, with 7 bases between the two germline ends. The CDR3: CSASKGTGELFF. The CDR3, as DNA: TGCAGTGCTAGTAAAGGTACCGGGGAGCTGTTTTTT.

This clonotype occurred many times. The junction departs from germline at one end; a sequencing error may be responsible. This chain connects TRBV2 to TRBJ2-1; D is unresolved. Germline V gene lookup returns CDR1 SNHLY and CDR2 FYNNEI. CDR3 size: 11 residues. In nucleotides, the CDR3 is TGTGCCGGCAGTGAATGGAATGAGCAGTTCTTC. Amino acid sequence: CAGSEWNEQFF. Full variable domain (outside the CDR3, taken from reference TRBV2 and TRBJ2-1): EPEVTQTPSHQVTQMGQEVILRCVPISNHLYFYWYRQILGQKVEFLVSFYNNEISEKSEIFDDQFSVERPDGSNFTLKIRSTKLEDSAMYFCAGSEWNEQFFGPGTRLTVL.

The sample holds many counts of this clonotype. The J gene is TRBJ2-1, the V gene TRBV10-1; 12 nucleotides align to TRBD2. CDR1 is WNHNN, CDR2 SYGVQD, per germline (reference sequence). The J segment lost 1 base and the V segment lost 6 bases, leaving 13 bases of the junction unmatched. The CDR3 loop spans 19 amino acids. The CDR3 reads CASSNGRGLAGSSYNEQFF. CDR3 coding DNA: TGCGCCAGCAGCAACGGGAGGGGACTAGCGGGTAGTTCCTACAATGAGCAGTTCTTC.

This clonotype appeared many times. The V call is TRBV6-2 or TRBV6-3, the J call TRBJ2-7; TRBD2 agrees at 14 bases. CDR3 length: 15 residues. The J segment lost 6 bases and the V segment lost 6 bases, leaving 7 bases of the junction unmatched. From germline, CDR1 is MNHEY and CDR2 SVGEGT. The CDR3 region has the DNA TGTGCCAGCAGCCCACGGACTAGCGGGAGGAGCGAGCAGTACTTC. This codes for CASSPRTSGRSEQYF.

This clonotype was recorded at least ten times. The gene calls are TRBV30 and TRBJ2-7, with no clear D. This CDR3 is built from 13 residues. The germline V gene encodes CDR1 GTSNPN and CDR2 SVGIG (reference sequence). Between the trimmed V and J ends, which lost 2 bases and 0 bases, there was a span of 8 bases. The CDR3 protein is CAWSPPNSYEQYF. The CDR3 bases are TGTGCCTGGAGTCCTCCGAACTCCTACGAGCAGTACTTC.

This clonotype was seen a few times. The chain recombines TRBV4-3 with TRBJ2-7; possibly TRBD1 or TRBD2 for D (6 bases each). The germline V and J ends were trimmed by 1 base and 10 bases, with 23 bases remaining between them. Germline loops: CDR1 LGHNA, CDR2 YSLEER. The CDR3 sequence is 16 residues long. The chain's CDR3 is CASSQGDRGRLADQYF. The DNA for the CDR3 is TGCGCCAGCAGCCAAGGAGATCGGGGGCGCTTGGCCGACCAGTACTTC.

The sample holds many counts of this clonotype. This rearrangement joins TRBV20-1 to TRBJ1-2; tentatively, D is TRBD1 (5 bases). The CDR3 consists of 12 residues. Germline V gene sequence: CDR1 DFQATT, CDR2 SNEGSKA (reference sequence). The ends were cut back, 3 bases at V and 8 bases at J, with 13 bases in the middle. The CDR3 here is CSASARVKGYTF. In DNA, the CDR3 is TGCAGTGCTAGTGCCAGGGTGAAGGGCTACACCTTC.

This clonotype occurred many times. The genes are TRBV2 and TRBJ2-3, with a possible D match to TRBD2 (6 bases). Deletions cut 6 bases from V and 2 bases from J, with 15 bases between. The CDR3 spans 15 residues. Germline loops: CDR1 SNHLY, CDR2 FYNNEI. The chain's CDR3 is CASRVLASPTDTQYF. The CDR3 region has the DNA TGTGCCAGCAGAGTCCTAGCGTCTCCCACAGATACGCAGTATTTT.

The chain joins TRBV6-1 to TRBJ2-1; D perhaps matches TRBD2 (5 bases). Germline V CDR1 and CDR2: MNHNS, SASEGT. V lost 6 bases, J lost 3 bases, and 12 bases lay in between. The CDR3 has 14 amino acids. The CDR3 here is CASSSTSFYNEQFF. DNA of the CDR3: TGTGCCAGCAGCTCTACTAGTTTCTACAATGAGCAGTTCTTC.

This clonotype has at least ten counts. The chain has TRBV28 and TRBJ1-2; D remains ambiguous. Germline V gene lookup returns CDR1 MDHEN and CDR2 SYDVKM. The CDR3 sequence is 14 residues long. The V end was cut by 3 bases, the J end by 0 bases, with 8 bases between. The CDR3 loop reads CASSFEGSNYGYTF. The CDR3, as DNA: TGTGCCAGCAGTTTTGAAGGCTCTAACTATGGCTACACCTTC.

This clonotype was observed a few times. The CDR3 here is CSASPGHSSGNTIYF. In nucleotides, the CDR3 is TGCAGTGCTTCACCGGGACACAGCTCTGGAAACACCATATATTTT. The V call is TRBV20-1, the J call TRBJ1-3; TRBD1 might be the D (6 bases). The CDR3 length is 15 residues. Trimming removed 5 bases from V and 0 bases from J, with 14 bases in between. Germline-derived CDR1 and CDR2 are DFQATT and SNEGSKA (reference sequence).

This clonotype has just a few counts. V is TRBV27 and J is TRBJ1-1; TRBD1 matches 7 bases. The CDR3 runs 13 residues. The germline gives CDR1 MNHEY, CDR2 SMNVEV (reference sequence). Germline trimming cut 1 base from V and 8 bases from J; bases unmatched to any gene: 4. The CDR3 DNA reads as TGTGCCAGCAGTTTATATGTAGGGGGCGAAGCTTTCTTT. This translates into CASSLYVGGEAFF.

About this clonotype itself: A junction boundary mismatches the germline segment, possibly from a read error. The rearrangement links TRBV12-3 or TRBV12-4 to TRBJ1-5, with D unresolved. The CDR3 length is 15 residues. CDR3 DNA: TGTGCCAGCAGTTTAAGTCCACAGTGGAATCAGCACCAGCATTTT. Its protein product is CASSLSPQWNQHQHF.

The chain links TRBV5-1 to TRBJ1-6, with D possibly matching TRBD1 (5 bases). V dropped 5 bases and J dropped 0 bases, with 15 bases sitting between them. CDR1 is SGHRS, CDR2 YFSETQ, per germline. The CDR3 loop spans 17 amino acids. The CDR3 DNA reads TGCGCCAGCAGAGGATATGGGGGTAGCTCCTATAATTCACCCCTCCACTTT. The encoded protein is CASRGYGGSSYNSPLHF.

This clonotype occurred a few times. The chain links TRBV2 to TRBJ2-7, with TRBD2 identical over 8 bases. Germline V lookup: CDR1 SNHLY, CDR2 FYNNEI. With 11 bases clipped from V and 4 bases from J, the junction kept 10 bases outside the gene matches. The CDR3 spans 13 residues. CDR3 bases: TGTGCCGGCGAAGCGGGAGTCATGTACGAGCAGTACTTC. It translates to CAGEAGVMYEQYF.

This clonotype was recorded at least ten times. The chain recombines TRBV5-5 with TRBJ2-7; D is undetermined. Deletions cut 2 bases from V and 1 base from J, with 13 bases between. The germline gives CDR1 SGHKS, CDR2 YYEKEE (reference sequence). The CDR3 length is 15 residues. The CDR3 loop reads CASSLPEIGSYEQYF. DNA of the CDR3: TGTGCCAGCAGCTTACCTGAAATAGGGTCCTACGAGCAGTACTTC.

This clonotype was found a few times. V and J are TRBV15 and TRBJ2-1, with D perhaps given as TRBD1 or TRBD2 (5 bases each). The CDR3 loop spans 13 amino acids. V lost 1 base to trimming and J lost 6 bases, with 7 bases between them. CDR1 and CDR2 from the germline V gene are LNHNV and YYDKDF (reference sequence). As DNA, the CDR3 is TGTGCCACCAGCAGAGCTGGGGGCAATGAGCAGTTCTTC. It is translated as CATSRAGGNEQFF.

Comments on this clonotype: This sequence may be a read error, since a much larger clone differs from it by one base. The chain links TRBV28 to TRBJ1-1; the D is unclear. Trimming took 5 bases from V and 8 from J, leaving 6 bases between them. The germline CDR1 and CDR2 sequences are MDHEN and SYDVKM. The CDR3 is made up of 10 amino acids. In DNA, the CDR3 is TGTGCCAGCAGTAGCAGAGAAGCTTTCTTT. It codes for CASSSREAFF. The full variable domain, completed using reference TRBV28 and TRBJ1-1, is DVKVTQSSRYLVKRTGEKVFLECVQDMDHENMFWYRQDPGLGLRLIYFSYDVKMKEKGDIPEGYSVSREKKERFSLILESASTNQTSMYLCASSSREAFFGQGTRLTVV.

The chain uses TRBV20-1 and TRBJ2-3; perhaps TRBD1 as D (6 bases). V dropped 4 bases and J dropped 0 bases, with 17 bases sitting between them. The CDR3 consists of 16 residues. Germline V CDR1 and CDR2: DFQATT, SNEGSKA (reference sequence). The CDR3 DNA reads TGCAGTGCTACTGACACAGGGTTGAGAAGCACAGATACGCAGTATTTT. This sequence encodes CSATDTGLRSTDTQYF.

This clonotype turned up a few times. Being one base from a much bigger clone, this may be a read error. The V and J genes are TRBV28 and TRBJ2-3; no definite D call. There are 13 residues in the CDR3. Germline CDR1 is MDHEN and CDR2 is SYDVKM. The CDR3 here is CASSLSDTDTRYF. The CDR3 nucleotides read TGTGCCAGCAGTCTTTCAGACACAGATACGCGGTATTTT.

This clonotype was observed at least ten times. A clone one base away is much larger, so this may be a read error. The gene calls are TRBV5-4 and TRBJ2-1, with 11 bases aligning to TRBD2. Per the germline V gene, CDR1 is SGHNT and CDR2 is YYREEE (reference sequence). V shed 0 bases and J 5 bases; nucleotides not matched to a gene: 1. This CDR3 is 15 amino acids long. CDR3 sequence reads: CASSLALAGDNEQFF. The CDR3 coding sequence is TGTGCCAGCAGCTTGGCACTAGCGGGAGACAATGAGCAGTTCTTC.

This clonotype was seen at least ten times. The chain carries TRBV12-3 or TRBV12-4 and TRBJ1-1; D is unclear. The CDR3 consists of 13 residues. Between the trimmed V and J ends, which lost 2 bases and 6 bases, there was a span of 10 bases. The CDR3 nucleotides are TGTGCCAGCAGTTTATCGGACGGCCCTGAAGCTTTCTTT. Translated: CASSLSDGPEAFF.